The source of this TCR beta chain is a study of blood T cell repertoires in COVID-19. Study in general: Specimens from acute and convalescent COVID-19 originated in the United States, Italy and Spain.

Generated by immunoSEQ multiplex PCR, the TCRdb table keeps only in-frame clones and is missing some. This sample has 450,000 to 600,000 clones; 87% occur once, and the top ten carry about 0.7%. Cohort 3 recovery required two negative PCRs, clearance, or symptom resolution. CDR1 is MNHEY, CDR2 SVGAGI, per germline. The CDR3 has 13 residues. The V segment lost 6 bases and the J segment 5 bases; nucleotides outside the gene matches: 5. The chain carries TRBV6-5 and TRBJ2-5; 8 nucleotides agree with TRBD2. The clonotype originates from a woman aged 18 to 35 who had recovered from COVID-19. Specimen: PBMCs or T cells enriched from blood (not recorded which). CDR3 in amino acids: CASRGTRGETQYF. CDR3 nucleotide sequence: TGTGCCAGCAGGGGGACTAGGGGGGAGACCCAGTACTTC.